This TCR beta chain is from a study of glioma-infiltrating T cells. The CDR3 runs to 11 residues. Germline CDR1 and CDR2: SNHLY and FYNNEI. The V end lost 10 bases, the J end lost 1 base, and 7 bases lay between the germline ends. TCR alpha and beta CDR3 regions were amplified from RNA using iRepertoire nested multiplex PCR. For one-step reverse transcription and amplification, roughly 100-400 ng of tissue mRNA or PBMC total RNA was used. TCRdb independently ran MiXCR on the multiplex PCR reads; one entry per CDR3 protein. Of some 85,000 distinct CDR3 sequences listed, 23% were seen once; the top ten hold more than 6.5%. Points from the study as a whole: Above-expected tissue-blood divergence occurred in all gliomas, most in low-grade ones. Tissue and blood shared very few CDR3 sequences.

For this clonotype: Its cognate antigen is unknown. This sequence may be a read error, since a much larger clone differs from it by one base.

This rearrangement joins TRBV2 to TRBJ2-5; D perhaps matches TRBD1 (6 bases). Sample: glioma tissue, nonneoplastic brain tissue, or PBMCs (not recorded which). The sequence came from a human donor with low-grade glioma or glioblastoma, undergoing nonglioma brain surgery, or in good health (not recorded which). The CDR3 protein is CAKGVQETQYF. The CDR3 coding sequence is TGTGCCAAGGGGGTCCAAGAGACCCAGTACTTC.